The rows below give T cell receptor beta chains drawn from one sample of a study of blood T cell repertoires in COVID-19. Sequencing used immunoSEQ multiplex PCR; TCRdb keeps in-frame clones, though not all of them. The table has about 280,000 clones, approximately 91% seen once. Material: peripheral blood. The receptors were sampled from a man between 50 and 59 years old with acute or convalescent COVID-19. Each CDR3 is given with its conserved first and last residue. A D gene is named only where the DNA matches it firmly. Not all rows give a size; the values are once, few, many and, for expanded clones, a class.

v_gene	d_gene	abundance	j_gene	CDR3nt	CDR3aa
TRBV4-1	.	.	TRBJ1-2	TGCGCCAGCAGCCAACCTGGGCCAAGTAAAGCGGTTGGCTACACCTTC	CASSQPGPSKAVGYTF
TRBV6-4	TRBD1	once	TRBJ2-2	TGTGCCAGCAGTGACAGGGGGCAAACCGGGGAGCTGTTTTTT	CASSDRGQTGELFF
TRBV5-6	.	.	TRBJ1-2	TGTGCCAGCAGCAAACCCAGGGGTAACTATGGCTACACCTTC	CASSKPRGNYGYTF
TRBV29-1	TRBD2	.	TRBJ2-3	TGCAGCGTTGGGACTAGCGGGGCAGATACGCAGTATTTT	CSVGTSGADTQYF
TRBV10-3	.	.	TRBJ1-5	TGTGCCATCAGTGTAGGAGGGGTGGGTCAGCCCCAGCATTTT	CAISVGGVGQPQHF
TRBV3-1/TRBV3-2	.	.	TRBJ1-5	TGTGCCAGCAGCCAACGGGGGGGTCAGCCCCAGCATTTT	CASSQRGGQPQHF
TRBV7-3	TRBD2	few	TRBJ2-1	TGTGCCAGCAGCTTAGGGAGCGGGGACGTCAGATACAATGAGCAGTTCTTC	CASSLGSGDVRYNEQFF
TRBV30	.	.	TRBJ2-2	TGTGCCTGGAGTCCACAGGGAAGGAGGACCGGGGAGCTGTTTTTT	CAWSPQGRRTGELFF
TRBV11-3	TRBD2	.	TRBJ2-1	TGTGCCAGCAGCTCTTGGACTAGCGGGGGTGACAATGAGCAGTTCTTC	CASSSWTSGGDNEQFF
TRBV11-2	.	.	TRBJ2-7	TGTGCCAGCAGCTTAGCGGGGACAGTTCGGGAGGAGCAGTACTTC	CASSLAGTVREEQYF
TRBV12-5	.	.	TRBJ1-6	TGTGGTAACAGGAAGGTAGGTTCACCCCTCCACTTT	CGNRKVGSPLHF
TRBV2	.	once	TRBJ2-5	TGTGCCAGCAGCCGGGGTAAATCGGAGACCCAGTACTTC	CASSRGKSETQYF
TRBV5-1	.	.	TRBJ2-2	TGCGCCAGCAGCTTCAGGGCAGCGAACACCGGGGAGCTGTTTTTT	CASSFRAANTGELFF
TRBV3-1/TRBV3-2	TRBD1	once	TRBJ1-2	TGTGCCAGCAGCCAGGCCGGGACAGAGAATGGCTACACCTTC	CASSQAGTENGYTF
TRBV9	TRBD1	.	TRBJ2-1	TGTGCCAGCAGCGTAACAGGGGGCAATGAGCAGTTCTTC	CASSVTGGNEQFF
TRBV19	.	.	TRBJ1-4	TGTGCCAGTAGGATAAGTCCTGCGGGAGAAAAACTGTTTTTT	CASRISPAGEKLFF
TRBV6-5	.	.	TRBJ2-5	TGTGCCAGCAGTTTCGGGGAGACCCAGTACTTC	CASSFGETQYF
TRBV29-1	.	.	TRBJ2-3	TGCAGCGTTGGGTACGGGGGTTGGACAGATACGCAGTATTTT	CSVGYGGWTDTQYF
TRBV5-1	.	.	TRBJ2-4	TGCGCCAGCAGCTCACAGACCATTTGGTCCAAAAACATTCAGTACTTC	CASSSQTIWSKNIQYF
TRBV12-5	.	.	TRBJ2-1	TGTGCTAGTGGTTTGGAAGGGGGCAATGAGCAGTTCTTC	CASGLEGGNEQFF
TRBV13	TRBD2	.	TRBJ2-1	TGTGCCAGCAGCGTCCCGGGACTAGCGGGGGGGCGGAATGAGCAGTTCTTC	CASSVPGLAGGRNEQFF
TRBV20-1	.	few	TRBJ2-4	TGCAGTGCTAGTCTCAGCAAAAACATTCAGTACTTC	CSASLSKNIQYF
TRBV2	.	.	TRBJ1-2	TGTGCCAGCAGTGCGACTTCTAACAGGGCCACCTATGGCTACACCTTC	CASSATSNRATYGYTF
TRBV18	TRBD1	.	TRBJ1-4	TGTGCCAGCTCGACCACTCCGGACAGGGGGGCTAATGAAAAACTGTTTTTT	CASSTTPDRGANEKLFF
TRBV5-4	.	.	TRBJ2-5	TGTGCCAGCAGCTTGGAAGGGGCTGAGACCCAGTACTTC	CASSLEGAETQYF
TRBV5-1	.	.	TRBJ1-3	TGCGCCAGCAGCAAAGACGGACTCTACTCTGGAAACACCATATATTTT	CASSKDGLYSGNTIYF
TRBV10-2	.	.	TRBJ1-2	TGCGCCAGCAGTGAGTCCAGGACAGAAGGAGGCTACACCTTC	CASSESRTEGGYTF
TRBV29-1	TRBD1	once	TRBJ2-7	TGCAGCGTTGAAGGGGGGGGACAGGGCTACGAGCAGTACTTC	CSVEGGGQGYEQYF
TRBV7-2	.	.	TRBJ1-3	TGTGCCAGCAGCTTAGCGGGAGTGATCGGAAACACCATATATTTT	CASSLAGVIGNTIYF
TRBV15	TRBD2	.	TRBJ2-2	TGTGCCACCAGCCATTCGCGGGGGGCCACCGGGGAGCTGTTTTTT	CATSHSRGATGELFF
TRBV7-9	TRBD1	.	TRBJ2-1	TGTGCCAGCAGCTCCCGGGACAGGGGAGGCTTCTTC	CASSSRDRGGFF
TRBV5-6	TRBD2	once	TRBJ2-1	TGTGCCAGCCTCTCGGGTAGCGGGGCCCTCAATGAGCAGTTCTTC	CASLSGSGALNEQFF
TRBV19	TRBD1	.	TRBJ2-6	TGTGCCAGTAGTCAACAGGGGTCTGGGGCCAACGTCCTGACTTTC	CASSQQGSGANVLTF
TRBV4-2	TRBD2	once	TRBJ2-3	TGTGCCAGCAGCCAGATGGCGGGGGGGGCCACGGATACGCAGTATTTT	CASSQMAGGATDTQYF
TRBV5-1	.	.	TRBJ2-1	TGCGCCAGCAGCTTGTTGGAGGGCCCTCAGTTCTTC	CASSLLEGPQFF
TRBV13	TRBD1	.	TRBJ2-7	TGTGCCAGCAGCTTTTGGGACAGAGCCTACGAGCAGTACTTC	CASSFWDRAYEQYF